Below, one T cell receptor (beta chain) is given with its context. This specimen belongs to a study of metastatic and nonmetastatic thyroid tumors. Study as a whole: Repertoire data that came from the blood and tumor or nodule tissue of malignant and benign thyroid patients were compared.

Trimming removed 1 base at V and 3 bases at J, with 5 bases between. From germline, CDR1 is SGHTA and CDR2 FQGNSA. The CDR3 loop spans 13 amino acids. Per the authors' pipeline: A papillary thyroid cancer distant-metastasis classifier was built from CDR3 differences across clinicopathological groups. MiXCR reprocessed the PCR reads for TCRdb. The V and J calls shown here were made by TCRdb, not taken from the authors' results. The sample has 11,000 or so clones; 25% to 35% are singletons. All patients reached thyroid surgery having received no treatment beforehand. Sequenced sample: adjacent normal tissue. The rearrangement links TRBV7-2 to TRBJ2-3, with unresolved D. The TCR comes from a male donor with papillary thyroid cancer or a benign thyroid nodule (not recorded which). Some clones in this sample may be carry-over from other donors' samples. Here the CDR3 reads CASSLVGTDTQYF. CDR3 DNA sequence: TGTGCCAGCAGCTTAGTAGGGACAGATACGCAGTATTTT.